This entry features one T cell receptor beta chain sequence. One entry per CDR3 protein results from TCRdb running MiXCR on the 5' RACE reads. The sample carries 55,000 to 70,000 distinct CDR3 sequences, 15% to 20% recorded once. The data originate from a study of HIV-infected patients and healthy controls. The receptor was derived from a human donor in good health. Sequencing was performed on CD4+ T cells from blood.

The CDR3 reads CASSSRSKSGYEQYF. The DNA of the CDR3 is TGTGCCAGCAGCAGCCGGTCCAAAAGTGGCTACGAGCAGTACTTC. The V call is TRBV12-3 or TRBV12-4, the J call TRBJ2-7; D is ambiguous. Trimming took 6 bases from V and 3 from J, leaving 18 bases between them. The CDR3 runs to 15 residues.